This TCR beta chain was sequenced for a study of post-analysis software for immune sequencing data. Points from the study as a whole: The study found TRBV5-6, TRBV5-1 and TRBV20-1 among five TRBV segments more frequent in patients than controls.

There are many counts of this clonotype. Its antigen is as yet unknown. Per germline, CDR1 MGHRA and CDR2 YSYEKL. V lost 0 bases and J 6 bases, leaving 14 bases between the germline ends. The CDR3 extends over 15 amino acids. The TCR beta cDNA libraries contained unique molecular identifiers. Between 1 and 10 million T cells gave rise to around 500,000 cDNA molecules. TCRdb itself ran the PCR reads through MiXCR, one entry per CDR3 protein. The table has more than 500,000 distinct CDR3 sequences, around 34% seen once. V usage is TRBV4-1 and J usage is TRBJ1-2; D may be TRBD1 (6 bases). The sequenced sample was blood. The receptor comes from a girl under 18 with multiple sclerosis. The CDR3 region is CASSQEPTGRDGYTF. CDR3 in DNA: TGCGCCAGCAGCCAAGAGCCCACAGGGAGGGATGGCTACACCTTC.